The 30 T cell receptor beta chains presented below share a single source sample, sequenced in a study of vaccination and CD4 T cells after COVID-19 (dated by TCRdb to between 2021 and 2023). This specimen's treatment or condition label, interpreted: approximately 11-day PBMC culture with coronavirus spike peptide pools or control peptides (ViraFEST assay). Library method: PCR. The instrument was an Illumina iSeq 100. DNA from cultured CD4+ T cells underwent TCR sequencing with the Oncomine TCR Beta short-read assay at the Johns Hopkins FTIC core. Starting from the raw public reads, TCRdb applied fastp trimming at Q25, assembled clones with MiXCR and retained in-frame beta chains. Each entry is one CDR3 protein sequence, shown with its most common DNA and genes. A total of roughly 9,400 distinct CDR3 sequences appear in this sample, about 67% of them only once. In total, the top ten clones hold approximately 24% of the sample.

These receptors are not linked to any known antigen. The sequenced sample was CD4+ T cells from blood, cultured in vitro. The receptors derive from a human donor who had recovered from COVID-19.

This clonotype was counted between two and nine times. The chain joins TRBV2 to TRBJ2-1; unclear D gene. The V gene lost 7 bases and the J gene lost 0 bases, with 7 bases spanning the gap. Per the germline V gene, CDR1 is SNHLY and CDR2 is FYNNEI. The CDR3 runs 13 residues. CDR3 nucleotides: TGTGCCAGCACCCTTAACTCCTACAATGAGCAGTTCTTC. Translating gives CASTLNSYNEQFF.

V gene TRBV15 combines with J gene TRBJ2-1; TRBD1 matches at 10 bases. The V segment lost 5 bases and the J segment 8 bases; nucleotides outside the gene matches: 12. The CDR3 contains 16 residues. CDR1 and CDR2 from the germline V gene are LNHNV and YYDKDF (reference sequence). CDR3 DNA: TGTGCCACCAGCGAACTAAGGACAGGGGGTGGGGATGAGCAGTTCTTC. Protein sequence: CATSELRTGGGDEQFF.

Here the CDR3 DNA reads TGCGCCAGCGCCTTGGGGGTGGGGGTCGACACTGAAGCTTTCTTT. It translates to CASALGVGVDTEAFF. The chain links TRBV5-1 to TRBJ1-1, with TRBD1 as a possible D gene (5 bases). This CDR3 is 15 amino acids long. The germline V gene encodes CDR1 SGHRS and CDR2 YFSETQ. V was shortened by 7 bases and J by 3 bases, with 19 bases between the two germline ends.

Written as DNA, the CDR3 is TGTGCCAGCAGTTCTCAAGGGAACACTGAAGCTTTCTTT. Translation: CASSSQGNTEAFF. The rearrangement joins TRBV6-2 or TRBV6-3 to TRBJ1-1; D not resolved. Looked up from germline, CDR1 is MNHEY and CDR2 is SVGEGT. V was cut by 4 bases and J by 1 base, with 7 bases left in between. The CDR3 covers 13 residues.

This chain connects TRBV6-1 to TRBJ2-3, with a tentative D call TRBD1 (5 bases). Trimming removed 5 bases from V and 3 bases from J, with 9 bases in between. The CDR3 totals 13 residues. CDR1 is MNHNS, CDR2 SASEGT, per germline. CDR3 sequence (DNA): TGTGCCAGCAGTCGTCCAGGGACAGATACGCAGTATTTT. This gives the protein CASSRPGTDTQYF.

This clonotype was observed a handful of times. The V gene is TRBV20-1, the J gene TRBJ2-7, with D unresolved. There are 13 residues in the CDR3. Germline-derived CDR1 and CDR2 are DFQATT and SNEGSKA (reference sequence). Trimming shortened V by 5 bases and J by 3 bases, and 14 bases separated the two germline ends. This CDR3 reads CSAGSGPRYEQYF. The CDR3 nucleotides read TGCAGTGCTGGCTCCGGCCCTCGCTACGAGCAGTACTTC.

The rearrangement joins TRBV20-1 to TRBJ1-1; TRBD1 agrees at 7 bases. V was clipped by 6 bases and J by 2 bases; unmatched bases: 6. Germline V CDR1 and CDR2: DFQATT, SNEGSKA (reference sequence). CDR3 size: 13 residues. DNA of the CDR3: TGCAGTGCGAGGGACAGCTTAAACACTGAAGCTTTCTTT. This encodes CSARDSLNTEAFF.

The chain carries TRBV6-2 or TRBV6-3 and TRBJ1-5; D gene ambiguous. The germline gives CDR1 MNHEY, CDR2 SVGEGT. This CDR3 spans 12 amino acids. V was trimmed by 6 bases and J by 4 bases, leaving 7 bases between them. The CDR3 region is CASRHDNQPQHF. The CDR3 DNA is TGTGCCAGCAGGCACGATAATCAGCCCCAGCATTTT.

In its sample, this clonotype was seen a few times. The gene calls are TRBV6-1 and TRBJ1-1; 8 bases match TRBD1. From germline, CDR1 is MNHNS and CDR2 SASEGT. This CDR3 has 14 residues. The V and J ends lost 6 bases and 1 base, in that order; junction bases with no gene match: 4. The CDR3 sequence: CASSTGTGNTEAFF. The CDR3 nucleotides read TGTGCCAGCAGCACCGGGACAGGGAACACTGAAGCTTTCTTT.

The genes are TRBV30 and TRBJ2-5; D uncertain. This CDR3 comprises 11 residues. Germline CDR1 and CDR2: GTSNPN and SVGIG (reference sequence). V dropped 1 base and J dropped 4 bases, with 4 bases sitting between them. CDR3 sequence: CAWSARETQYF. The CDR3 DNA reads TGTGCCTGGAGTGCAAGAGAGACCCAGTACTTC.

This chain links TRBV6-4 with TRBJ2-1; 8 positions agree with TRBD2. Germline V gives CDR1 MRHNA, CDR2 SNTAGT. The V segment lost 0 bases and the J segment 8 bases; nucleotides outside the gene matches: 6. CDR3 size: 15 residues. This CDR3 is CASSDSTGGGHEQFF. The CDR3 DNA reads TGTGCCAGCAGTGACTCAACGGGAGGGGGGCATGAGCAGTTCTTC.

The genes are TRBV19 and TRBJ2-2; no firm D call. The V gene's germline CDR1 is LNHDA and CDR2 SQIVND (reference sequence). The CDR3 totals 18 residues. Trimming took 4 bases from V and 6 from J, leaving 24 bases between them. The CDR3 DNA sequence: TGTGCCAGTAGTAGGGGTAGTAGGTCCCCCCTTTTGGCCGGGGAGCTGTTTTTT. As protein: CASSRGSRSPLLAGELFF.

The gene calls are TRBV7-2 and TRBJ2-7; the match to TRBD2 covers 11 bases. The germline CDR1 and CDR2 sequences are SGHTA and FQGNSA. The CDR3 has 15 amino acids. J gave up 5 bases and V 0 bases, and 3 bases lay outside the gene matches. The CDR3 DNA reads as TGTGCCAGCAGCTTAGCGACTAGCGGGACCCACGAGCAGTACTTC. It codes for CASSLATSGTHEQYF.

V is TRBV20-1 and J is TRBJ2-5; 14 positions match TRBD2. The germline V gene has CDR1 DFQATT and CDR2 SNEGSKA (reference sequence). CDR3 length: 18 amino acids. Unmatched junction bases numbered 12, after V lost 4 bases and J lost 2 bases. The chain's CDR3 is CSATPLGTSGSSQETQYF. Written as DNA, the CDR3 is TGCAGTGCTACCCCTCTGGGGACTAGCGGGAGTTCTCAAGAGACCCAGTACTTC.

The chain couples TRBV7-9 to TRBJ2-5, with D tentatively TRBD2 (6 bases). V lost 8 bases to trimming and J lost 1 base, with 17 bases between them. Germline loops: CDR1 SEHNR, CDR2 FQNEAQ (reference sequence). The CDR3 sequence is 15 residues long. The CDR3 spells CASGPGGTAQETQYF. The CDR3 nucleotides read TGTGCCAGCGGCCCGGGCGGGACGGCCCAAGAGACCCAGTACTTC.

This rearrangement joins TRBV20-1 to TRBJ2-3, with TRBD2 matching over 11 bases. CDR3 length: 12 amino acids. Per germline, CDR1 DFQATT and CDR2 SNEGSKA (reference sequence). The J segment lost 6 bases and the V segment lost 5 bases, leaving 1 base of the junction unmatched. CDR3 amino acids: CSAPSGRDTQYF. Written as DNA, the CDR3 is TGCAGTGCTCCTAGCGGGAGGGATACGCAGTATTTT.

This clonotype was counted only a few times. The V call is TRBV23-1, the J call TRBJ2-5; D assignment may be TRBD1 or TRBD2 (5 bases each). TRBV23-1 is an ORF; its function is uncertain. The V and J ends lost 2 bases and 6 bases respectively, with 7 bases between them. This CDR3 contains 12 residues. The CDR3 DNA follows: TGCGCCAGCAGTCAAGAGGGGAAGACCCAGTACTTC. It translates to CASSQEGKTQYF.

V and J are TRBV20-1 and TRBJ2-1; no clear D. In germline, CDR1 is DFQATT, CDR2 SNEGSKA (reference sequence). V was cut by 0 bases and J by 8 bases, with 20 bases left in between. CDR3 length: 16 amino acids. Here the CDR3 DNA reads TGCAGTGCTAGAGATCGAATCCGGCTCCGTTGGCATGAGCAGTTCTTC. Encoded protein: CSARDRIRLRWHEQFF.

This clonotype was detected a few times. The chain links TRBV6-1 to TRBJ1-2; D unresolved. Germline V CDR1 and CDR2: MNHNS, SASEGT. V was pared by 1 base and J by 7 bases, with 13 bases between. The CDR3 runs 14 residues. In DNA, the CDR3 is TGTGCCAGCAGTGAAGTCGGTGCATCCGTTGGCTACACCTTC. Its translation is CASSEVGASVGYTF.

This clonotype appeared a single time. The chain is built from TRBV28 and TRBJ1-5; no reliable D call. Germline V gives CDR1 MDHEN, CDR2 SYDVKM. The CDR3 runs 12 residues. V dropped 7 bases and J dropped 11 bases, with 15 bases sitting between them. In DNA, the CDR3 is TGTGCCAGCACCCCATCGGGGTGGGCCCAGCATTTT. It codes for CASTPSGWAQHF.

This sequence joins TRBV7-8 and TRBJ2-7; D is perhaps TRBD2 (6 bases). From germline, CDR1 is SGHVS and CDR2 FQNEAQ. CDR3 length equals 16 residues. Trimming removed 5 bases from V and 7 bases from J, with 24 bases in between. The CDR3 DNA follows: TGTGCCAGCAGCCCTAGTTTGGAGGGAGGTCTTCAGGAGCAGTACTTC. This encodes CASSPSLEGGLQEQYF.

The rearrangement uses TRBV7-3 and TRBJ1-2, with D tentatively TRBD1 (5 bases). V was shortened by 0 bases and J by 6 bases, with 8 bases between the two germline ends. From germline, CDR1 is SGHTA and CDR2 FQGTGA. This CDR3 is 13 amino acids long. Written as DNA, the CDR3 is TGTGCCAGCAGCTTAACGGGGACGGATGGCTACACCTTC. As protein: CASSLTGTDGYTF. Full variable domain (rest looked up from reference TRBV7-3 and TRBJ1-2): GAGVSQTPSNKVTEKGKYVELRCDPISGHTALYWYRQSLGQGPEFLIYFQGTGAADDSGLPNDRFFAVRPEGSVSTLKIQRTERGDSAVYLCASSLTGTDGYTFGSGTRLTVV.

V is TRBV4-3 and J is TRBJ2-3, with 10 positions matching TRBD2. V lost 3 bases to trimming and J lost 4 bases; unmatched junction nucleotides: 4. CDR3 length: 15 amino acids. CDR1 and CDR2 from the germline V gene are LGHNA and YSLEER. The CDR3 nucleotides are TGCGCCAGCAGCCATGGAGCGGGAGGGTCAGATACGCAGTATTTT. Encoded protein: CASSHGAGGSDTQYF.

The chain joins TRBV20-1 to TRBJ1-1; no clear D. Germline-derived CDR1 and CDR2 are DFQATT and SNEGSKA (reference sequence). Deletions cut 5 bases from V and 0 bases from J, with 13 bases between. The CDR3 extends over 14 amino acids. Here the CDR3 reads CSADDLQLNTEAFF. CDR3 bases: TGCAGTGCTGATGACCTGCAATTGAACACTGAAGCTTTCTTT.

The count of this clonotype is one. This chain connects TRBV7-3 to TRBJ2-5, with 8 bases that match TRBD1. V gave up 5 bases and J gave up 5 bases; unmatched junction bases: 7. The CDR3 sequence is 14 residues long. Germline assignment: CDR1 SGHTA and CDR2 FQGTGA. CDR3 coding DNA: TGTGCCAGCAGCCCAGGGGGCTCGCTGGAGACCCAGTACTTC. This gives the protein CASSPGGSLETQYF.

This clonotype has a handful of counts. This rearrangement joins TRBV30 to TRBJ1-1; no definite D call. V dropped 2 bases and J dropped 0 bases, with 7 bases sitting between them. CDR1 and CDR2 from the germline V gene are GTSNPN and SVGIG (reference sequence). The CDR3 consists of 13 residues. CDR3 sequence (DNA): TGTGCCTGGAGTAAAAGGATGAACACTGAAGCTTTCTTT. This codes for CAWSKRMNTEAFF.

This clonotype was seen more than once but under ten times. CDR3 protein: CASSATDRNSGNTIYF. DNA for the CDR3: TGTGCCAGCAGCGCTACGGACAGGAACTCTGGAAACACCATATATTTT. V and J are TRBV7-9 and TRBJ1-3; TRBD1 matches 7 bases. CDR1 is SEHNR and CDR2 is FQNEAQ in the germline V gene (reference sequence). Germline trimming cut 5 bases from V and 0 bases from J; bases unmatched to any gene: 7. The CDR3 spans 16 residues.

The rearrangement uses TRBV19 and TRBJ2-1; TRBD2 aligns across 7 bases. The CDR3 spans 14 residues. CDR1 LNHDA and CDR2 SQIVND come from the germline V gene (reference sequence). After removal of 7 bases from V and 4 bases from J, the junction contained 7 bases not matched to a gene. CDR3 amino acids: CASKTSGTYNEQFF. For the CDR3, the DNA is TGTGCCAGTAAAACGAGCGGGACGTACAATGAGCAGTTCTTC.

The chain recombines TRBV20-1 with TRBJ1-3; TRBD1 might be the D (5 bases). The CDR3 runs 17 residues. V lost 3 bases and J 3 bases, leaving 21 bases between the germline ends. Germline CDR1 is DFQATT and CDR2 is SNEGSKA (reference sequence). DNA of the CDR3: TGCAGTGCTAGGGTGGGGGGTTCTCGACCTAGTGGAAACACCATATATTTT. This codes for CSARVGGSRPSGNTIYF.

This clonotype has more than one count but fewer than ten. The chain links TRBV27 to TRBJ2-6, with a possible D match to TRBD1 (6 bases). The CDR3 has 16 amino acids. The germline CDR1 and CDR2 sequences are MNHEY and SMNVEV (reference sequence). V was pared by 6 bases and J by 0 bases, with 12 bases between. The CDR3 nucleotides are TGTGCCAGCAGCCCGAGGGGGTTCTCTGGGGCCAACGTCCTGACTTTC. Translated: CASSPRGFSGANVLTF.